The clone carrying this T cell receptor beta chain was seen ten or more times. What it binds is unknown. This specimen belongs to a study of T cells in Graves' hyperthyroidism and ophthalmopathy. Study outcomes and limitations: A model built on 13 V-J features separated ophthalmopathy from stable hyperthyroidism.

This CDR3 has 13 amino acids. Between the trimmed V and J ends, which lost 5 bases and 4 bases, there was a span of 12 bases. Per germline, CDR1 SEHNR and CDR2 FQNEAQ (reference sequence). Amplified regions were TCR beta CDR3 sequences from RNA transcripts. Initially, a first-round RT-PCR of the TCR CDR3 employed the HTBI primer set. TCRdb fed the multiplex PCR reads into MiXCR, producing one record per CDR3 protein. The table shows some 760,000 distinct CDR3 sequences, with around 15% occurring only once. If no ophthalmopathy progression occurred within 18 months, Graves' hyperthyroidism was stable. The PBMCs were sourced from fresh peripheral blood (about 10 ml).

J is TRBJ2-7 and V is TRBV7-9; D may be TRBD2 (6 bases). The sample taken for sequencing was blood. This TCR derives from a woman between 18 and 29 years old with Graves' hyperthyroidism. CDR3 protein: CASSAGGEYEQYF. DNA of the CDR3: TGTGCCAGCAGCGCCGGAGGGGAGTACGAGCAGTACTTC.